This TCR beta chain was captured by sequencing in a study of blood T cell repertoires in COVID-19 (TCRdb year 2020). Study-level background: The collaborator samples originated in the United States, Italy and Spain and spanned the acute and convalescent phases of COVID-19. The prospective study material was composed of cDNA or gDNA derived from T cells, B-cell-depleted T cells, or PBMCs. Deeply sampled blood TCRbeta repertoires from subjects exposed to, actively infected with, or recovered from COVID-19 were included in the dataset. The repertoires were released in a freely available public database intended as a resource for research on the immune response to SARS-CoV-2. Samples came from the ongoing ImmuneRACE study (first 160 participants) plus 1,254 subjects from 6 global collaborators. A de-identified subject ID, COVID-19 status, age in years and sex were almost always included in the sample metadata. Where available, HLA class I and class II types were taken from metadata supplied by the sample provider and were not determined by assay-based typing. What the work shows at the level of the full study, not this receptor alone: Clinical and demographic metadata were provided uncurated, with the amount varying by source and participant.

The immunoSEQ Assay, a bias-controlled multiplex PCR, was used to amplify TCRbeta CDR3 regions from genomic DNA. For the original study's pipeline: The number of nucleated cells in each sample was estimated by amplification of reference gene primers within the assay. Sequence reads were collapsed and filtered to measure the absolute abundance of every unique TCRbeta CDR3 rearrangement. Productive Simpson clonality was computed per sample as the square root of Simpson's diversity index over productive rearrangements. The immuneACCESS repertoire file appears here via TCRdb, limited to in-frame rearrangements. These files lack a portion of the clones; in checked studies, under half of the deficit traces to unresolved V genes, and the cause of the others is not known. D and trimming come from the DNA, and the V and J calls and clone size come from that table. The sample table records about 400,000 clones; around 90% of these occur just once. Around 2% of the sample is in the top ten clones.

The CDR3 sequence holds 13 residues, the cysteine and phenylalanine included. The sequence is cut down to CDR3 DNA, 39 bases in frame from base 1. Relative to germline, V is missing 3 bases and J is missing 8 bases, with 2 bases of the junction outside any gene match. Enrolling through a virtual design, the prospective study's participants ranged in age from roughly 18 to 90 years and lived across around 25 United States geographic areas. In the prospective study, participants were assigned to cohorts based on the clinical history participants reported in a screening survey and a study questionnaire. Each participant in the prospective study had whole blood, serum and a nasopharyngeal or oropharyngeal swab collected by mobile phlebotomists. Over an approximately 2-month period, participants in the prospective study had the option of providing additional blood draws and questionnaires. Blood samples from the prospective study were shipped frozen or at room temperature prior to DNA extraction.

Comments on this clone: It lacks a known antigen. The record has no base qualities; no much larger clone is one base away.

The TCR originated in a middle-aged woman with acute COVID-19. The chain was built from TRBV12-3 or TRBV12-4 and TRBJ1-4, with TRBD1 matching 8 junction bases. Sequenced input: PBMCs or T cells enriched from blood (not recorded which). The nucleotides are TGTGCCAGCAGTTTTGGACAGGGAGAAAAACTGTTTTTT. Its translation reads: CASSFGQGEKLFF.